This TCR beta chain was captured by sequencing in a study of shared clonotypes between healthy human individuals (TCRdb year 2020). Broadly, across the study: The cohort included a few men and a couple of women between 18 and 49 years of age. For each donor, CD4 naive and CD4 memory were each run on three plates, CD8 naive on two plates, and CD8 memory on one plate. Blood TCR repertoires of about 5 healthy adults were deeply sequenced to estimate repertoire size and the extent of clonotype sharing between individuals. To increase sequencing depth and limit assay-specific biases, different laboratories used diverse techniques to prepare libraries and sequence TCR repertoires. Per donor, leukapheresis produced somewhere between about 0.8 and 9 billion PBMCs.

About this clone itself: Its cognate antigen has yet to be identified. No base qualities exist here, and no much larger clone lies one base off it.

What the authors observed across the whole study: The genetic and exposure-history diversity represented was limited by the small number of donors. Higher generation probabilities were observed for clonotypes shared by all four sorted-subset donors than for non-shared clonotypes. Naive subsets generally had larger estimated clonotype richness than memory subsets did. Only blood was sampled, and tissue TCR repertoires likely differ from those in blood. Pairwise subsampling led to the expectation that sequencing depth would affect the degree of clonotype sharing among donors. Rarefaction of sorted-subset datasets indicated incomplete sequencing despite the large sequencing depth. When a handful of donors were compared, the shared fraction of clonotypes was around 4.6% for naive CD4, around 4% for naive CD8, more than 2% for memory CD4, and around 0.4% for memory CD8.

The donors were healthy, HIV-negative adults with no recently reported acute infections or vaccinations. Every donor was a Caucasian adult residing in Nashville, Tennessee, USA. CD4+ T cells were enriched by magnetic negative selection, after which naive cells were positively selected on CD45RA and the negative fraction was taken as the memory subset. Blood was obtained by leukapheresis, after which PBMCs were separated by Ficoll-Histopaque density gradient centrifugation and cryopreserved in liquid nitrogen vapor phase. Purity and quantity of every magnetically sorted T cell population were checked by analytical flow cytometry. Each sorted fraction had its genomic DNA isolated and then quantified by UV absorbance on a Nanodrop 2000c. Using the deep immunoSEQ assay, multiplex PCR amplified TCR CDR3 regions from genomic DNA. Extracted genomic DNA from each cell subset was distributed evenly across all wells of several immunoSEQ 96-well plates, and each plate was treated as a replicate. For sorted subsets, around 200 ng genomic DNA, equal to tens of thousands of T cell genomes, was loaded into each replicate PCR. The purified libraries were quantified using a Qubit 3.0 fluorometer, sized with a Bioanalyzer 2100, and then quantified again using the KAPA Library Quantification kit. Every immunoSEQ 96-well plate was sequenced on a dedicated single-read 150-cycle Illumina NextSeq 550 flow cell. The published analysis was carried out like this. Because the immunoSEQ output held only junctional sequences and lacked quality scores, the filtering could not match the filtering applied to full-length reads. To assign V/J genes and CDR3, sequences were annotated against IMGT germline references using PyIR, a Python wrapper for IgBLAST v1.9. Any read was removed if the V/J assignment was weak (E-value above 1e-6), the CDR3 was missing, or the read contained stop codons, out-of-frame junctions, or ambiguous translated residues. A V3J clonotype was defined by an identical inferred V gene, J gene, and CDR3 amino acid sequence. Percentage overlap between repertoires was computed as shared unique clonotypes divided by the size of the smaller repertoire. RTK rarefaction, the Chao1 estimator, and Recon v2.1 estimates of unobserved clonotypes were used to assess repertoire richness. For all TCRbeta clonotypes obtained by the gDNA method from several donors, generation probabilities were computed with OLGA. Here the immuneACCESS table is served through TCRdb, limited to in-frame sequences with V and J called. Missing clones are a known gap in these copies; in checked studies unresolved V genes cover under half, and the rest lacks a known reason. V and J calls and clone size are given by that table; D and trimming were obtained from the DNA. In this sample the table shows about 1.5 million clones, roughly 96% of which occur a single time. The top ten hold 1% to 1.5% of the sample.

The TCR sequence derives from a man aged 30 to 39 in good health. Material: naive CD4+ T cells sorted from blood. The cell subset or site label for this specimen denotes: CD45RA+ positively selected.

The nucleotide sequence is TGTGCCAGCAGCTGGACAGGACACTACGAGCAGTACTTC. It translates as CASSWTGHYEQYF. The rearranged segments are TRBV7-3 and TRBJ2-7; 7 middle bases align to TRBD1. CDR1 and CDR2 (SGHTA, FQGTGA) derive from the germline V gene. V is trimmed back by 4 bases and J by 3 bases, and the junction contains 3 bases that no gene match accounts for. From its cysteine to its phenylalanine, the CDR3 spans 13 amino acids. Only the CDR3 portion is preserved as DNA: 39 bases, with reading frame beginning at the first base.